This T cell receptor (beta chain) was sequenced in a study of T-cell reconstitution after alpha-beta-depleted transplantation in children. The TCRbeta library was prepared with unique molecular identifiers. TCRdb fed the PCR reads into MiXCR, producing one record per CDR3 protein. The sample comprises around 530,000 distinct CDR3 sequences, around a third of which are singletons, and 2% to 3% rests with the top ten. The CDR3 consists of 13 residues. V lost 2 bases to trimming and J lost 2 bases, with 8 bases between them. The V gene's germline CDR1 is SQVTM and CDR2 ANQGSEA. The V gene is TRBV29-1, the J gene TRBJ2-3; possible D gene TRBD2, 5 bases. This specimen consisted of PBMCs from the stem cell graft donor, obtained from the stem cell graft. The TCR originated in a human donor who donated a stem cell graft to a child with aplastic anemia. For the CDR3, the DNA is TGCAGCGTTGAACGGGGTGACACAGATACGCAGTATTTT. Its translation is CSVERGDTDTQYF.